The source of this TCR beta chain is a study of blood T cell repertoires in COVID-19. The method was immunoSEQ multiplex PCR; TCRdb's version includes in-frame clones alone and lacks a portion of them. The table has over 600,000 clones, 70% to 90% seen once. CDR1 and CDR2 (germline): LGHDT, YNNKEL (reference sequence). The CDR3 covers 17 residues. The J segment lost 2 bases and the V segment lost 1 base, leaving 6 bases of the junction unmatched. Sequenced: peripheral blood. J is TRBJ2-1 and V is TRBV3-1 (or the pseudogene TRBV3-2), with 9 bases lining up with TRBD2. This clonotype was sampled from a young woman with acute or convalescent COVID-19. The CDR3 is CASSQVLERGAYNEQFF. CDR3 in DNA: TGTGCCAGCAGCCAAGTTCTCGAGCGGGGGGCCTACAATGAGCAGTTCTTC.